Included here is one TCR beta chain sequence, with context. Its antigen is not yet known. No base-level quality is on record; no much larger clone is a single base apart. The CDR3 regions of human TCRbeta chains were analyzed by immunosequencing. For the original study's pipeline: Repertoire TCRs were checked for matches against a reference library of SARS-CoV-2-specific TCRs that had been generated using the MIRA antigen-specificity platform. Breadth meant the fraction of unique TCRs that were SARS-CoV-2-associated, whereas depth meant the fraction of total T cells that were SARS-CoV-2-associated. Using the MIRA data, each spike-specific TCR was assigned both to the spike region to which the TCR was reactive and to a CD4 or CD8 class. Log10-transformed breadth and depth values were compared by one-way ANOVA with Sidak's multiple comparisons tests. Here the immuneACCESS table is served through TCRdb, limited to in-frame sequences with V and J called. Missing clones are a known gap in these copies; in checked studies unresolved V genes cover under half, and the rest lacks a known reason. That table is the source of V, J and clone size, and D and trimming were worked out from the DNA. The sample data list 100,000 or so clones, and roughly 91% of these were observed just once. 1.7% of the sample rests with the top ten.

The sample is drawn from a study of T cell responses to AZD1222 COVID-19 vaccine (dated by TCRdb to about 2021). At the level of the whole study: AZD1222 recipients whose second dose came at about 4 weeks and those whose second dose came at about 12 weeks were combined into one group, since spike-specific TCR depth and breadth did not differ between the two schedules. A total of 230 to 250 trial participants underwent TCR sequencing, of whom some 210 received two doses of AZD1222 and around 26 received two doses of the MenACWY control vaccine. Trial participants were enrolled into age subgroups of 18-55, 56-69 and 70-plus years, which contained approximately 150, 30 and 60 TCR-sequenced participants, respectively.

The sample's time point, from its label and the paper: baseline before first vaccination. Vaccinee samples were obtained from the UK trials COV001 and COV002, which included a single-blind randomized controlled phase 2/3 trial of AZD1222 (ChAdOx1 nCoV-19) in healthy adults. Trial participant PBMC samples were collected at day 0 and day 28 after the second dose for TCRbeta chain sequencing. Summary of the overall study and its limitations: In the small 56-69-year group, the increase in depth fell short of significance, most likely because of low power. Spike-specific TCR breadth and depth rose significantly after two AZD1222 doses compared with day 0 and with MenACWY recipients. No day 14 peak-response samples were available, so repertoires were characterized only after the peak T cell response. CD4 TCRs associated with the vaccine covered the entire spike protein, and the dominant responses were in regions 160-218 and 743-854. Reportedly, close to half of the unique spike-specific TCRs recognized epitopes lying outside the regions that are mutated in the B.1.351 and B.1.1.7 variants. Most participants were white British and females outnumbered males, and the authors suggested that clonal diversity may have been underestimated. Conclusions about previously exposed vaccinees are limited because only six or seven AZD1222 recipients were SARS-CoV-2 seropositive at baseline.

The germline V end is reduced by 5 bases and the J end by 3 bases; junction bases left unmatched: 6. CDR1 and CDR2 were assigned from the germline V gene (reference sequence) as SGHKS and YYEKEE. Its CDR3 holds 15 amino acids, cysteine through phenylalanine. CDR3 DNA is the only sequence kept; it has 45 bases, read in frame from the first base. The chain is assembled from TRBV5-5 and TRBJ2-2; TRBD1 fits 8 bases in the junction. The TCR comes from an adult in good health. Here the sequenced sample was peripheral blood, taken on day 0 of AZD1222 vaccination. The DNA sequence is TGTGCCAGCAGGCGACAGGGGCCGCACACCGGGGAGCTGTTTTTT. Its protein reads: CASRRQGPHTGELFF.